The entry below describes one T cell receptor (beta chain). This clonotype has just one count. Its antigen is currently not known. No base qualities exist here, and no much larger clone lies one base off it. A single read constitutes weak evidence. This record belongs to a study of T cells of healthy individuals (dated by TCRdb to the late 2010s). Including cysteine and phenylalanine, the CDR3 has 15 amino acids. The read is trimmed to its CDR3 DNA, 45 bases read in frame from base 1. V is trimmed back by 3 bases and J by 3 bases, and the junction contains 6 bases that no gene match accounts for. CDR1 and CDR2 were assigned from the germline V gene as SGHDT and YYEEEE. The protocol used for the library was 5' RACE. Data came from an Illumina MiSeq. TCRdb trimmed public reads at Q25 via fastp, called clones via MiXCR and kept in-frame beta chains. Rows are unified per CDR3 protein, each entry keeping the most common DNA and genes. The sample includes about 96,000 distinct CDR3 sequences, with 17% observed a single time. Jointly, the top ten make up approximately 5.7% of the sample.

The clonotype was recovered from a human donor in good health. The sequence joins TRBV5-6 to TRBJ2-5, with 9 bases aligning to TRBD1. The nucleotide sequence is TGTGCCAGCAGCTCCACCGGGACAGGGAAAGAGACCCAGTACTTC. Translated, it gives CASSSTGTGKETQYF.